Detailed here is one T cell receptor (beta chain). The target antigen is unknown. This record comes from a study of cytomegalovirus exposure and HLA in healthy donors. Study-wide points: Most observed TCR sequences were rare, whereas some public TCRs were detected in many donors. Researchers had no immune exposure information except CMV serostatus available.

It was healthy bone marrow donors who served as donors. PCR involved 60 Vbeta and 13 Jbeta primers. Only in-frame clones appear in the TCRdb table, and some are missing; sequencing was by immunoSEQ multiplex PCR. Its table lists 100,000 to 150,000 clones. From germline, CDR1 is SGHRS and CDR2 YFSETQ. CDR3 length equals 11 residues. V was shortened by 2 bases and J by 5 bases, with 4 bases between the two germline ends. Sequenced sample: PBMCs. The TCR sequence derives from a middle-aged woman in good health and CMV-seronegative. The V gene is TRBV5-1, the J gene TRBJ2-5; D not certain. The CDR3 here is CASSFQETQYF. The CDR3 DNA reads TGCGCCAGCAGCTTCCAGGAGACCCAGTACTTC.